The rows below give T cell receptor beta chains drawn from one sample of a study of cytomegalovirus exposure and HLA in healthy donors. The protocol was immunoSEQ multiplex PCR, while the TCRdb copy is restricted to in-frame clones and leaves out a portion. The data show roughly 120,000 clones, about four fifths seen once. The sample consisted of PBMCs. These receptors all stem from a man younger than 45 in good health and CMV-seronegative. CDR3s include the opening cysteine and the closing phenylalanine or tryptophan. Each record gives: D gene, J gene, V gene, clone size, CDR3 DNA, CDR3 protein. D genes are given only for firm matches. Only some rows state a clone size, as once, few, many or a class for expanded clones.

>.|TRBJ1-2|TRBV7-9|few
TGTGCCAGCAGCTTAGAGGGGGTAGGGGCCTATGGCTACACCTTC
CASSLEGVGAYGYTF
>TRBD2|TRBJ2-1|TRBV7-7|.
TGTGCTAGCAGCTTAGGCGGGGGGGCTAACGAGCAGTTCTTC
CASSLGGGANEQFF
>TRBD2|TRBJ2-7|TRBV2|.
TGTGCCAGCAGTGAGGGGCGGGGGGGTTGGCGGCAGTACTTC
CASSEGRGGWRQYF
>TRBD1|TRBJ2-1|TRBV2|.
TGTGCCAGCAGTGCCGGGACAGGGTTCTACAATGAGCAGTTCTTC
CASSAGTGFYNEQFF
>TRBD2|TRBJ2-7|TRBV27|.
TGTGCCAGCACGACTAGCGGGGGGACCTACGAGCAGTACTTC
CASTTSGGTYEQYF
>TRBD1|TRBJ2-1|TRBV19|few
TGTGCCAGTAGTCCCCGACAGGGGAGCTCCTACAATGAGCAGTTCTTC
CASSPRQGSSYNEQFF
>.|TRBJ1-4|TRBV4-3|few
TGCGCCAGCAGCGCCTTACAGCTGGATGAAAAACTGTTTTTT
CASSALQLDEKLFF
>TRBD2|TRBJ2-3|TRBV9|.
TGTGCCAGCAAACCCGGGACTAGCGGGGGGGGAAGCACAGATACGCAGTATTTT
CASKPGTSGGGSTDTQYF
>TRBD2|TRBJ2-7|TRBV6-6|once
TGTGCCAGCAGTGACGCGGGAGGCGACGAGCAGTACTTC
CASSDAGGDEQYF
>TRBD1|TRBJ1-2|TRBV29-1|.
TGCAGCGCCGTCGGACAGGGCCATGGCTACACCTTC
CSAVGQGHGYTF